The 4 T cell receptor beta chains reported below all come from one sample, sequenced in a study of T cell repertoires in cytomegalovirus infection. TCRdb reprocessed the reads with MiXCR, giving one entry per CDR3 protein. This table has 150,000 to 200,000 distinct CDR3 sequences, roughly 28% appearing once. Sequencing input: PBMCs. The receptors were gathered from a human donor in good health (CMV status not recorded). Some clones in this sample may be carry-over from other donors' samples.

The rearrangement links TRBV12-3 or TRBV12-4 to TRBJ1-4; D unresolved. V was cut by 8 bases and J by 7 bases, with 20 bases left in between. The CDR3 spans 15 residues. CDR3 amino acids: CASSLSGPRGEKLFF. The DNA for the CDR3 is TGTGCCAGCTCTTTATCCGGGCCTAGAGGTGAAAAACTGTTTTTT.

This clonotype came up many times. The V gene is TRBV7-2, the J gene TRBJ2-7; D is unclear. V was clipped by 5 bases and J by 1 base, with 12 bases between them. This CDR3 spans 14 amino acids. Germline V gives CDR1 SGHTA, CDR2 FQGNSA. The CDR3 nucleotides read TGTGCCAGCAGCCAGAGCAGGTTATCCTACGAGCAGTACTTC. Translating it yields CASSQSRLSYEQYF.

Ten or more counts support this clonotype. The V gene is TRBV7-3, the J gene TRBJ2-3, with D tentatively TRBD1 or TRBD2 (5 bases each). The CDR3 is made up of 14 amino acids. Germline values: CDR1 SGHTA, CDR2 FQGTGA. Trimming pared 4 bases from V and 0 bases from J, leaving 8 bases between. CDR3 protein: CASSWGPSTDTQYF. As DNA, the CDR3 is TGTGCCAGCAGCTGGGGACCGAGCACAGATACGCAGTATTTT.

J is TRBJ2-7 and V is TRBV19, with D tentatively TRBD1 (5 bases). Germline assignment: CDR1 LNHDA and CDR2 SQIVND (reference sequence). This CDR3 comprises 15 residues. Trimming removed 6 bases from V and 1 base from J, with 16 bases in between. CDR3 sequence reads: CASSDSYRFSYEQYF. The CDR3 DNA follows: TGTGCCAGTAGCGACAGTTATCGATTTTCCTACGAGCAGTACTTC.